This T cell receptor (beta chain) was identified during a study of blood T cells in healthy people across ages. In this sample, this clonotype turned up many times. The CDR3 length is 15 residues. Germline V gene sequence: CDR1 DFQATT, CDR2 SNEGSKA (reference sequence). V was trimmed by 1 base and J by 6 bases, leaving 15 bases between them. With a J-beta primer mix and a sample-barcoded 5' primer, a second PCR ran about 6 to 11 cycles. In TCRdb, the 5' RACE reads were re-called with MiXCR into one record per CDR3 protein. Among 750,000 to 1,000,000 distinct CDR3 sequences listed, about 29% were seen once. These sequences were also reported in another study, on T cells of mothers and their children. In that study: No T cell clones of persistent microchimeric origin were detected.

This chain links TRBV20-1 with TRBJ1-4, with TRBD1 as a possible D gene (5 bases). This TCR derives from a woman in her thirties or forties in good health. Sequencing was performed on blood. The CDR3 reads CSARVFGVGDEKLFF. The CDR3 DNA sequence: TGCAGTGCTAGAGTATTTGGTGTAGGGGATGAAAAACTGTTTTTT.